Following are 20 T cell receptor beta chains from one sample sequenced in a study of OX40 agonist ivuxolimab in advanced cancers. The data were produced by immunoSEQ multiplex PCR, yet TCRdb's version contains in-frame clones alone and is incomplete. The data hold approximately 82,000 clones, with more than 70% observed a single time. The sample here was CD4+ or CD8+ T cells sorted from blood, taken in a trial of the OX40 agonist ivuxolimab. These receptors were obtained from an adult with an advanced solid tumor such as melanoma, head and neck, liver or kidney cancer.

CDR3 amino acids: CASSFTRQEDTQYF. The CDR3 DNA is TGTGCCAGCAGCTTTACGCGACAGGAAGATACGCAGTATTTT. The V gene is TRBV7-9, the J gene TRBJ2-3, with D perhaps matching TRBD1 (6 bases). Germline V lookup: CDR1 SEHNR, CDR2 FQNEAQ (reference sequence). The V end lost 3 bases, the J end lost 5 bases, and 12 bases lay between the germline ends. The CDR3 length is 14 residues. Together with reference TRBV7-9 and TRBJ2-3, the CDR3 gives the full variable domain: DTGVSQNPRHKITKRGQNVTFRCDPISEHNRLYWYRQTLGQGPEFLTYFQNEAQLEKSRLLSDRFSAERPKGSFSTLEIQRTEQGDSAMYLCASSFTRQEDTQYFGPGTRLTVL.

The gene calls are TRBV28 and TRBJ1-5; a weak D match, TRBD1 (6 bases). V was clipped by 4 bases and J by 2 bases, with 15 bases between them. The CDR3 length is 16 residues. Germline V lookup: CDR1 MDHEN, CDR2 SYDVKM. This CDR3 is CASSSPIYRGNQPQHF. DNA of the CDR3: TGTGCCAGCAGTTCCCCTATTTACAGGGGCAATCAGCCCCAGCATTTT.

The rearrangement joins TRBV2 to TRBJ1-3; the D gene is possibly TRBD1 (5 bases). Trimming removed 8 bases from V and 0 bases from J, with 17 bases in between. The germline CDR1 and CDR2 sequences are SNHLY and FYNNEI. CDR3 size: 16 residues. CDR3 residues: CASGPTRDVSGNTIYF. In DNA, the CDR3 is TGTGCCAGCGGCCCAACGCGGGACGTCTCTGGAAACACCATATATTTT.

This rearrangement joins TRBV7-9 to TRBJ1-4; weak D call: TRBD1 (6 bases). The V gene's germline CDR1 is SEHNR and CDR2 FQNEAQ (reference sequence). V gave up 1 base and J gave up 4 bases, with 22 bases separating them. This CDR3 region has 19 residues. The DNA of the CDR3 is TGTGCCAGCAGCTTAGAGTCGGGGGCTATGCGGGGACTTAATGAAAAACTGTTTTTT. Protein product: CASSLESGAMRGLNEKLFF. Full variable domain (rest looked up from reference TRBV7-9 and TRBJ1-4): DTGVSQNPRHKITKRGQNVTFRCDPISEHNRLYWYRQTLGQGPEFLTYFQNEAQLEKSRLLSDRFSAERPKGSFSTLEIQRTEQGDSAMYLCASSLESGAMRGLNEKLFFGSGTQLSVL.

The chain joins TRBV2 to TRBJ1-2, with D perhaps matching TRBD1 (6 bases). The CDR3 has 15 residues. CDR1 is SNHLY and CDR2 is FYNNEI in the germline V gene. The V end was cut by 1 base, the J end by 0 bases, with 9 bases between. The chain's CDR3 is CASSEGTEPNYGYTF. The DNA for the CDR3 is TGTGCCAGCAGTGAAGGGACAGAACCTAACTATGGCTACACCTTC. Full variable domain (remainder filled in from reference TRBV2 and TRBJ1-2): EPEVTQTPSHQVTQMGQEVILRCVPISNHLYFYWYRQILGQKVEFLVSFYNNEISEKSEIFDDQFSVERPDGSNFTLKIRSTKLEDSAMYFCASSEGTEPNYGYTFGSGTRLTVV.

This chain joins TRBV5-1 and TRBJ2-1, with 9 bases aligning to TRBD2. The junction had 12 bases not matched to a gene; V was cut back by 6 bases and J by 8 bases. The germline CDR1 and CDR2 sequences are SGHRS and YFSETQ. This CDR3 spans 15 amino acids. The CDR3: CASTVGRGGQDEQFF. DNA of the CDR3: TGCGCCAGCACCGTCGGGCGGGGGGGCCAAGATGAGCAGTTCTTC.

The rearrangement joins TRBV7-3 to TRBJ1-1; TRBD1 matches 10 bases. Germline loops: CDR1 SGHTA, CDR2 FQGTGA. Trimming at V came to 4 bases and at J to 4 bases, leaving 6 bases not matched to a gene. The CDR3 loop spans 15 amino acids. The CDR3 reads CASSSTGGVGTEAFF. The DNA for the CDR3 is TGTGCCAGCAGCTCGACAGGGGGCGTCGGCACTGAAGCTTTCTTT.

The chain is built from TRBV7-2 and TRBJ2-7; TRBD1 agrees at 10 bases. Germline CDR1 reads SGHTA; CDR2 reads FQGNSA. The CDR3 extends over 16 amino acids. Trimming at V came to 3 bases and at J to 5 bases, leaving 10 bases not matched to a gene. This chain's CDR3 is CASSFLSGTGDHEQYF. The DNA for the CDR3 is TGTGCCAGCAGCTTCCTCTCCGGGACAGGGGACCACGAGCAGTACTTC.

This clone was detected only once. The chain couples TRBV29-1 to TRBJ2-5; D may correspond to TRBD1 or TRBD2 (6 bases each). The CDR3 has 13 amino acids. Trimming stripped 5 bases from V and 5 bases from J, with 15 bases between. CDR1 is SQVTM and CDR2 is ANQGSEA in the germline V gene. The CDR3 protein is CSVPKGGRETQYF. The DNA of the CDR3 is TGCAGCGTTCCCAAGGGGGGCCGGGAGACCCAGTACTTC. Complete variable domain (other parts from reference TRBV29-1 and TRBJ2-5): SAVISQKPSRDICQRGTSLTIQCQVDSQVTMMFWYRQQPGQSLTLIATANQGSEATYESGFVIDKFPISRPNLTFSTLTVSNMSPEDSSIYLCSVPKGGRETQYFGPGTRLLVL.

The chain couples TRBV6-5 to TRBJ1-1, with D uncertain. Germline CDR1 and CDR2: MNHEY and SVGAGI. The CDR3 contains 12 residues. V lost 5 bases to trimming and J lost 6 bases, with 10 bases between them. CDR3 coding DNA: TGTGCCAGCAGTCAACCCGAGTCTGAAGCTTTCTTT. This translates into CASSQPESEAFF.

The gene calls are TRBV4-3 and TRBJ1-3; maybe TRBD1 (5 bases). Between the trimmed V and J ends, which lost 0 bases and 0 bases, there was a span of 12 bases. The CDR3 spans 17 residues. Germline CDR1 LGHNA, CDR2 YSLEER. In DNA form, the CDR3 reads TGCGCCAGCAGCCAAGAGAGGACAATTCACTCTGGAAACACCATATATTTT. It specifies CASSQERTIHSGNTIYF.

The gene calls are TRBV4-1 and TRBJ1-6; D perhaps matches TRBD1 (5 bases). This CDR3 has 17 amino acids. Germline values: CDR1 MGHRA, CDR2 YSYEKL. The V gene lost 5 bases and the J gene lost 6 bases, with 20 bases spanning the gap. CDR3 bases: TGCGCCAGCAGCGACTCGGTCCCAGGGCTAAGTAATTCACCCCTCCACTTT. Translation gives CASSDSVPGLSNSPLHF.

This clone was counted once. The rearrangement uses TRBV6-5 and TRBJ2-5; no clear D. Trimming took off 0 bases at V and 2 bases at J, with 7 bases between the two ends. CDR3 length: 14 amino acids. Germline CDR1 MNHEY, CDR2 SVGAGI. CDR3 residues: CASSYSTIQETQYF. CDR3 sequence (DNA): TGTGCCAGCAGTTACTCGACCATACAAGAGACCCAGTACTTC.

The rearrangement links TRBV5-6 to TRBJ2-3; 11 bases fit TRBD1. V was clipped by 2 bases and J by 3 bases; unmatched bases: 5. This CDR3 spans 16 amino acids. Germline CDR1 SGHDT, CDR2 YYEEEE. The CDR3: CASSLTGQGATDTQYF. DNA for the CDR3: TGTGCCAGCAGCTTAACTGGACAGGGGGCGACAGATACGCAGTATTTT.

The chain joins TRBV7-7 to TRBJ2-3, with D tentatively TRBD1 (6 bases). The V end was cut by 2 bases, the J end by 6 bases, with 12 bases between. The CDR3 is made up of 14 amino acids. Looked up from germline, CDR1 is SSHAT and CDR2 is FNYEAQ (reference sequence). The CDR3 bases are TGTGCCAGCAGCTTAACTGGGGGCCGGGATACGCAGTATTTT. Protein product: CASSLTGGRDTQYF.

The chain uses TRBV19 and TRBJ2-3; D tentatively reads TRBD1 or TRBD2 (5 bases each). From germline, CDR1 is LNHDA and CDR2 SQIVND (reference sequence). This CDR3 spans 15 amino acids. Deletions cut 6 bases from V and 4 bases from J, with 17 bases between. Here the CDR3 DNA reads TGTGCCAGTAGAGTGGGGCAGTCGAGGGCAGATACGCAGTATTTT. Amino acids: CASRVGQSRADTQYF.

This clone showed up just a few times. The genes are TRBV30 and TRBJ1-1; D uncertain. The germline V gene has CDR1 GTSNPN and CDR2 SVGIG (reference sequence). This CDR3 spans 12 amino acids. The ends were cut back, 0 bases at V and 1 base at J, with 3 bases in the middle. For the CDR3, the DNA is TGTGCCTGGAGTGTATGGAACACTGAAGCTTTCTTT. It is translated as CAWSVWNTEAFF. Supplemented by reference TRBV30 and TRBJ1-1, the full variable domain reads SQTIHQWPATLVQPVGSPLSLECTVEGTSNPNLYWYRQAAGRGLQLLFYSVGIGQISSEVPQNLSASRPQDRQFILSSKKLLLSDSGFYLCAWSVWNTEAFFGQGTRLTVV.

V gene TRBV10-3 combines with J gene TRBJ1-3; tentatively, D is TRBD1 (5 bases). V lost 8 bases and J lost 0, with 14 bases in between. CDR3 length: 15 residues. The V gene's germline CDR1 is ENHRY and CDR2 SYGVKD. The CDR3 loop is CAILGERDSGNTIYF. The DNA of the CDR3 is TGTGCCATCCTGGGGGAACGGGACTCTGGAAACACCATATATTTT.

The chain combines TRBV5-8 with TRBJ2-3; D is possibly TRBD1 (6 bases). This CDR3 is 15 amino acids long. V lost 2 bases to trimming and J lost 4 bases, with 14 bases between them. Germline CDR1 reads SGHTS; CDR2 reads YDEGEE. The CDR3 DNA reads as TGTGCCAGCAGCTTAGGACAGTTTTCATCAGATACGCAGTATTTT. Translating it yields CASSLGQFSSDTQYF.

The V gene is TRBV29-1, the J gene TRBJ2-3; either TRBD1 or TRBD2 may fit D (6 bases each). V lost 6 bases, J lost 5 bases, and 18 bases lay in between. Per germline, CDR1 SQVTM and CDR2 ANQGSEA. The CDR3 covers 14 residues. The CDR3 DNA sequence: TGCAGCGTCCTGTGGGGGGCCGGGGGAGATACGCAGTATTTT. Residues: CSVLWGAGGDTQYF.